The text below deals with one T cell receptor beta chain. Its target is unknown. The genes are named according to mouse. From the germline J gene comes the end of the CDR3, since the read stops 1 residue before it. The sample belongs to a study of tissue T cells after allogeneic stem cell transplantation. Study-wide findings and caveats: In patients and mice, blood and spleen missed much of tissue repertoire.

Trimming left V 0 bases short and J 0 bases short, with 4 bases between. There are 14 residues in the CDR3. Germline loops: CDR1 LGHNA, CDR2 YSYQKL. TCRdb's copy holds only in-frame clones and misses some; the assay was immunoSEQ multiplex PCR. The sample lists around 5,200 clones; 30% to 35% were seen once. Sample time point: mouse harvest day 14 after allogeneic transplant. Mouse grafts combined 10^7 T-cell-depleted bone marrow cells with 10^6 splenic CD5+ T cells. The rearrangement links TRBV2 to TRBJ2-4; D is undetermined. The receptor comes from a female BALB/c mouse given C57BL/6 T cells with graft-versus-host disease after an allogeneic hematopoietic cell transplant. Sequencing was carried out using skin. CDR3 DNA (partial): TGTGCCAGCAGCCAAGACCGTAGTCAAAACACCTTGTAC. It translates to CASSQDRSQNTLY. The CDR3 in its entirety is CASSQDRSQNTLYF.